The 28 T cell receptor beta chains given below trace back to one sample, sequenced in a study of T cell responses to AZD1222 COVID-19 vaccine. Profiled with immunoSEQ multiplex PCR; TCRdb holds only in-frame clones, not every one. The sample includes roughly 99,000 clones, about 85% of them seen just once. The sample in question was peripheral blood, obtained 28 days after the second AZD1222 dose. All receptors derive from an adult who received the AZD1222 COVID-19 vaccine.

V and J are TRBV9 and TRBJ2-5, with D unclear. CDR1 and CDR2 from the germline V gene are SGDLS and YYNGEE. This CDR3 is 15 amino acids long. V was pared by 0 bases and J by 1 base, with 10 bases between. As DNA, the CDR3 is TGTGCCAGCAGCGTAGATGGCGGAGCCCAAGAGACCCAGTACTTC. Its translation is CASSVDGGAQETQYF.

This clone was counted a few times. V is TRBV6-1 and J is TRBJ1-2; no firm D call. V was cut by 3 bases and J by 3 bases, with 8 bases left in between. Germline CDR1 and CDR2: MNHNS and SASEGT. The CDR3 spans 13 residues. The CDR3: CASSDGFYYGYTF. In DNA form, the CDR3 reads TGTGCCAGCAGTGATGGGTTTTACTATGGCTACACCTTC.

This chain joins TRBV16 and TRBJ1-6; D perhaps matches TRBD1 (5 bases). CDR3 length equals 18 residues. The germline V gene has CDR1 KGHSY and CDR2 FQNENV. The ends were cut back, 4 bases at V and 3 bases at J, with 19 bases in the middle. CDR3 bases: TGTGCCAGCAGCCCCAACCTCGGGACCAAAATCTATAATTCACCCCTCCACTTT. It encodes CASSPNLGTKIYNSPLHF.

This clone occurred once. CDR3 DNA sequence: TGTGCCAGCAGTGAGGAGGGGAGGAGGACTGAAGCTTTCTTT. It specifies CASSEEGRRTEAFF. The rearrangement joins TRBV6-1 to TRBJ1-1; TRBD1 might be the D (5 bases). CDR3 length equals 14 residues. The germline gives CDR1 MNHNS, CDR2 SASEGT. V was shortened by 3 bases and J by 5 bases, with 13 bases between the two germline ends.

CDR3 nucleotides: TGTGCCAGCAGCACCAGCCGGACAGGGATGGCGTCACCCCTCCACTTT. Its translation is CASSTSRTGMASPLHF. The rearrangement joins TRBV7-2 to TRBJ1-6, with 8 bases aligning to TRBD1. Germline V gene sequence: CDR1 SGHTA, CDR2 FQGNSA. The CDR3 is made up of 16 amino acids. Trimming cost V 5 bases and J 10 bases; bases outside gene matches: 13.

The DNA of the CDR3 is TGCAGCGTTACGGGACAGGGCGATCAGCCCCAGCATTTT. This translates into CSVTGQGDQPQHF. The V and J genes are TRBV29-1 and TRBJ1-5, with 9 bases that match TRBD1. The CDR3 sequence is 13 residues long. CDR1 is SQVTM and CDR2 is ANQGSEA in the germline V gene. The trim removed 5 bases at V and 5 bases at J, leaving 4 bases unmatched. The variable domain in full, with the rest retrieved from reference TRBV29-1 and TRBJ1-5, is SAVISQKPSRDICQRGTSLTIQCQVDSQVTMMFWYRQQPGQSLTLIATANQGSEATYESGFVIDKFPISRPNLTFSTLTVSNMSPEDSSIYLCSVTGQGDQPQHFGDGTRLSIL.

The chain couples TRBV7-8 to TRBJ1-2; 8 nucleotides line up with TRBD1. The CDR3 runs to 15 residues. Unmatched junction bases numbered 8, after V lost 5 bases and J lost 3 bases. Per the germline V gene, CDR1 is SGHVS and CDR2 is FQNEAQ. The CDR3 here is CASSTGAGGDYGYTF. In nucleotides, the CDR3 is TGTGCCAGCAGCACAGGGGCAGGGGGCGACTATGGCTACACCTTC.

This clone was seen once. The chain combines TRBV7-9 with TRBJ2-7; TRBD2 matches 7 bases. Germline assignment: CDR1 SEHNR and CDR2 FQNEAQ (reference sequence). The J segment lost 7 bases and the V segment lost 4 bases, leaving 7 bases of the junction unmatched. The CDR3 is 13 residues long. CDR3 in amino acids: CASSWEGLGEQYF. The CDR3 DNA reads TGTGCCAGCAGCTGGGAGGGGCTGGGGGAGCAGTACTTC.

This clone showed up many times. The gene calls are TRBV7-9 and TRBJ1-5, with D possibly being TRBD1 (5 bases). The V gene's germline CDR1 is SEHNR and CDR2 FQNEAQ (reference sequence). CDR3 length: 14 residues. Trimming shortened V by 4 bases and J by 10 bases, and 17 bases separated the two germline ends. The CDR3 DNA reads TGTGCCAGCAGCTCCAGTGGGGGTGAGGTTCCCCAGCATTTT. This gives the protein CASSSSGGEVPQHF.

This chain connects TRBV24-1 to TRBJ1-5; D remains ambiguous. This CDR3 spans 12 amino acids. The V gene lost 5 bases and the J gene lost 11 bases, with 12 bases spanning the gap. In germline, CDR1 is KGHDR, CDR2 SFDVKD. The CDR3 sequence is CATSAPGGSQHF. For the CDR3, the DNA is TGTGCCACCAGTGCCCCTGGAGGATCCCAGCATTTT.

The V gene is TRBV5-8, the J gene TRBJ2-2; unclear D gene. Germline CDR1 is SGHTS and CDR2 is YDEGEE. CDR3 length equals 11 residues. V gave up 2 bases and J gave up 7 bases, with 3 bases separating them. The CDR3, as DNA: TGTGCCAGCAGCTTCGGCGGGGAGCTGTTTTTT. This codes for CASSFGGELFF.

The chain carries TRBV6-4 and TRBJ1-4, with D possibly being TRBD1 (5 bases). V lost 2 bases, J lost 7 bases, and 11 bases lay in between. Germline CDR1 MRHNA, CDR2 SNTAGT. This CDR3 region has 14 residues. The CDR3 nucleotides read TGTGCCAGCAGTGACGGGGCTTCGGGTGAAAAACTGTTTTTT. This sequence encodes CASSDGASGEKLFF.

CDR3 sequence reads: CASSSLSSHEQFF. DNA of the CDR3: TGTGCCAGCAGTTCCCTCTCCTCCCATGAGCAGTTCTTC. This rearrangement joins TRBV27 to TRBJ2-1; D remains ambiguous. The CDR3 runs to 13 residues. From germline, CDR1 is MNHEY and CDR2 SMNVEV (reference sequence). V was shortened by 4 bases and J by 8 bases, with 12 bases between the two germline ends.

This clone has only one observation. CDR3 loop: CASSISYGAYEQYF. In DNA form, the CDR3 reads TGTGCCAGTAGTATTTCTTACGGAGCCTACGAGCAGTACTTC. The chain links TRBV19 to TRBJ2-7, with D unclear. CDR3 length: 14 amino acids. Germline-derived CDR1 and CDR2 are LNHDA and SQIVND (reference sequence). The germline V and J ends were trimmed by 3 bases and 2 bases, with 11 bases remaining between them.

The chain recombines TRBV7-2 with TRBJ1-6; the match to TRBD1 covers 7 bases. Unmatched junction bases numbered 7, after V lost 0 bases and J lost 8 bases. The CDR3 consists of 16 residues. CDR1 is SGHTA and CDR2 is FQGNSA in the germline V gene. CDR3 sequence: CASSLAGGVIDSPLHF. The DNA for the CDR3 is TGTGCCAGCAGCTTAGCAGGGGGCGTCATTGATTCACCCCTCCACTTT.

This rearrangement joins TRBV6-2 or TRBV6-3 to TRBJ1-5; 9 bases map to TRBD1. The J segment lost 6 bases and the V segment lost 0 bases, leaving 6 bases of the junction unmatched. Germline V gives CDR1 MNHEY, CDR2 SVGEGT. The CDR3 loop spans 16 amino acids. CDR3 amino acids: CASSYSRQGVGQPQHF. DNA of the CDR3: TGTGCCAGCAGTTACTCGAGACAGGGGGTCGGTCAGCCCCAGCATTTT.

The genes are TRBV4-3 and TRBJ1-2; a possible D gene is TRBD1 (5 bases). CDR1 and CDR2 (germline): LGHNA, YSLEER. The CDR3 contains 13 residues. Trimming took off 5 bases at V and 4 bases at J, with 11 bases between the two ends. The CDR3 reads CASSEDNGYGYTF. For the CDR3, the DNA is TGCGCCAGCAGCGAGGACAACGGCTATGGCTACACCTTC.

V gene TRBV4-1 combines with J gene TRBJ2-5; D perhaps matches TRBD1 (6 bases). Trimming removed 1 base at V and 3 bases at J, with 24 bases between. The CDR3 is 19 residues long. From germline, CDR1 is MGHRA and CDR2 YSYEKL. DNA for the CDR3: TGCGCCAGCAGCCAAGGCACGATGTATGTGGGGGCGAAAGAAGAGACCCAGTACTTC. As protein: CASSQGTMYVGAKEETQYF.

The V call is TRBV24-1, the J call TRBJ1-2, with D possibly matching TRBD1 (6 bases). Deletions cut 2 bases from V and 6 bases from J, with 9 bases between. The length of the CDR3 is 13 residues. CDR1 and CDR2 from the germline V gene are KGHDR and SFDVKD. CDR3 nucleotides: TGTGCCACCAGTGATTACAGGGTCGATGGCTACACCTTC. Its translation: CATSDYRVDGYTF.

CDR3 protein: CATSRDPSTQGTDGYTF. CDR3 in DNA: TGTGCCACCAGCAGAGACCCCTCGACACAGGGTACGGATGGCTACACCTTC. The V gene is TRBV15, the J gene TRBJ1-2; D is perhaps TRBD1 (6 bases). Germline V gives CDR1 LNHNV, CDR2 YYDKDF (reference sequence). The length of the CDR3 is 17 residues. V dropped 0 bases and J dropped 6 bases, with 20 bases sitting between them.

This chain connects TRBV4-1 to TRBJ2-1, with D possibly called TRBD1 or TRBD2 (5 bases each). The CDR3 consists of 14 residues. The V and J ends lost 4 bases and 5 bases respectively, with 12 bases between them. Germline CDR1 MGHRA, CDR2 YSYEKL. The CDR3 reads CASSPSADNNEQFF. The CDR3 region has the DNA TGCGCCAGCAGCCCCTCAGCGGACAACAATGAGCAGTTCTTC.

This clone appeared once. The chain is built from TRBV5-5 and TRBJ2-7, with D unresolved. Per germline, CDR1 SGHKS and CDR2 YYEKEE (reference sequence). The CDR3 loop spans 14 amino acids. V lost 4 bases to trimming and J lost 0 bases, with 11 bases between them. The CDR3 loop is CASSPDVNSYEQYF. The CDR3 nucleotides read TGTGCCAGCAGCCCTGACGTAAACTCCTACGAGCAGTACTTC.

The chain recombines TRBV19 with TRBJ2-3; TRBD2 might be the D (6 bases). Germline V gene sequence: CDR1 LNHDA, CDR2 SQIVND (reference sequence). The ends were cut back, 4 bases at V and 6 bases at J, with 20 bases in the middle. This CDR3 region has 16 residues. The CDR3 DNA reads TGTGCCAGTAGTACGGGGCCCAGGGAGGTTGGGGATACGCAGTATTTT. Translation gives CASSTGPREVGDTQYF.

The chain couples TRBV6-6 to TRBJ1-5; 9 bases fit TRBD1. The CDR3 length is 16 residues. Germline assignment: CDR1 MNHNY and CDR2 SVGAGI (reference sequence). V lost 6 bases to trimming and J lost 2 bases; unmatched junction nucleotides: 8. The CDR3 region has the DNA TGTGCCAGCAGCCTTACAGGGGGCGACGGCAATCAGCCCCAGCATTTT. This translates into CASSLTGGDGNQPQHF.

V usage is TRBV12-3 or TRBV12-4 and J usage is TRBJ2-5; possibly TRBD1 for D (6 bases). Trimming left V 5 bases short and J 5 bases short, with 9 bases between. The CDR3 sequence is 12 residues long. In DNA form, the CDR3 reads TGTGCCAGCAGTAGGGGGAAGGAGACCCAGTACTTC. As protein: CASSRGKETQYF.

This chain links TRBV2 with TRBJ1-5; D is possibly TRBD1 (6 bases). Germline V gene sequence: CDR1 SNHLY, CDR2 FYNNEI. The CDR3 extends over 17 amino acids. Trimming took off 0 bases at V and 4 bases at J, with 16 bases between the two ends. CDR3 in DNA: TGTGCCAGCAGTGAAGCGCTGGGACACCCTTCAAATCAGCCCCAGCATTTT. This sequence encodes CASSEALGHPSNQPQHF.

V and J are TRBV11-1 and TRBJ1-1, with D perhaps matching TRBD1 (6 bases). This CDR3 has 13 residues. Trimming cost V 4 bases and J 10 bases, with 16 bases left between them. Germline CDR1 reads SGHAT; CDR2 reads FQDESV (reference sequence). This CDR3 reads CASSSRQVGGAFF. The CDR3 DNA sequence: TGTGCCAGCAGCTCGCGACAGGTCGGGGGAGCTTTCTTT.

Only a few counts were recorded for this clone. This chain uses TRBV30 with TRBJ1-3; D ambiguous. Per the germline V gene, CDR1 is GTSNPN and CDR2 is SVGIG (reference sequence). The V gene lost 4 bases and the J gene lost 2 bases, with 15 bases spanning the gap. CDR3 length: 15 residues. Here the CDR3 reads CAWTPGRVTGNTIYF. The CDR3 nucleotides read TGTGCCTGGACTCCCGGAAGGGTAACTGGAAACACCATATATTTT.